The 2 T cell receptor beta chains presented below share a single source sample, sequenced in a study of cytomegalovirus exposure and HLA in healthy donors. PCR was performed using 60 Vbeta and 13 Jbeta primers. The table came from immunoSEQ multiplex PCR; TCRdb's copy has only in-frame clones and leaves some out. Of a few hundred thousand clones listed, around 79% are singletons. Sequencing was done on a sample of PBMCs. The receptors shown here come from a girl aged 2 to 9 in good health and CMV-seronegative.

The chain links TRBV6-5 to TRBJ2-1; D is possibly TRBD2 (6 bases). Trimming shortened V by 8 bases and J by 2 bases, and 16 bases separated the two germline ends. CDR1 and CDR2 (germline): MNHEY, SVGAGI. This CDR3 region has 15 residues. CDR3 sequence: CASRFLARTYNEQFF. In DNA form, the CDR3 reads TGTGCCAGCCGATTCCTAGCGAGGACCTACAATGAGCAGTTCTTC.

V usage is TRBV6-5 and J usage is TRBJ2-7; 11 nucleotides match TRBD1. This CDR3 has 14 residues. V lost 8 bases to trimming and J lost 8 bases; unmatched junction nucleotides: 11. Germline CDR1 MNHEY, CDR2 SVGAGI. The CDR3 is CASGSWGTGGKQYF. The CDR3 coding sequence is TGTGCCAGCGGATCCTGGGGGACAGGGGGTAAGCAGTACTTC.